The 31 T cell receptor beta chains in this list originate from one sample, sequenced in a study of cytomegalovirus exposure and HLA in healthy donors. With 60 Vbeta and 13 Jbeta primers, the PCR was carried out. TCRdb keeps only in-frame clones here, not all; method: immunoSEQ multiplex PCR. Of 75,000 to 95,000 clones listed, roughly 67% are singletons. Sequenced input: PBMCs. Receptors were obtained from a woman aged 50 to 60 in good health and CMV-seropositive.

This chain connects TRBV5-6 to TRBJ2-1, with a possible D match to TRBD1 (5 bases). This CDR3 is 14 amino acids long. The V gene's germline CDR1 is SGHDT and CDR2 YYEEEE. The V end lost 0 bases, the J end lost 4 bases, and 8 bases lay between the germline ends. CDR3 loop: CASSLATDYNEQFF. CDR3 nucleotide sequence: TGTGCCAGCAGCTTGGCGACAGATTACAATGAGCAGTTCTTC.

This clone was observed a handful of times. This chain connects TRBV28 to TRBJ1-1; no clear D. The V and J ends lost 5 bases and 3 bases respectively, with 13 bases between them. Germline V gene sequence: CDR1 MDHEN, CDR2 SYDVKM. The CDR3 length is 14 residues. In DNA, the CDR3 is TGTGCCAGCAGTCCGTTTTACTCCTACACTGAAGCTTTCTTT. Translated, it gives CASSPFYSYTEAFF.

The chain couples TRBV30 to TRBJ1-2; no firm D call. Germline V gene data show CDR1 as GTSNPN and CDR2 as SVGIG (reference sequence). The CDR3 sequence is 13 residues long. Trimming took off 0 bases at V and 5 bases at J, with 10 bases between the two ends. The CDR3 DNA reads TGTGCCTGGAGTGTCCCGACGGGGTATGGCTACACCTTC. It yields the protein CAWSVPTGYGYTF.

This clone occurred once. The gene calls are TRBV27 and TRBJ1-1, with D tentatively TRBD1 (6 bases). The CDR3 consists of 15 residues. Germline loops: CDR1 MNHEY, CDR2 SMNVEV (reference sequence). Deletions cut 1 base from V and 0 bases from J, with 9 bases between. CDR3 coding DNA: TGTGCCAGCAGTTTATATAACAGGGTGAACACTGAAGCTTTCTTT. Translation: CASSLYNRVNTEAFF.

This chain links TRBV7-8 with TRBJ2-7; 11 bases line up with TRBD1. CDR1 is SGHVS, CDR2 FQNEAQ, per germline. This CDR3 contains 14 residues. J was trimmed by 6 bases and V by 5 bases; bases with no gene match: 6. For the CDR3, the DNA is TGTGCCAGCAGCCCCCCGGGACAGGGGGGCGAGCAGTACTTC. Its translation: CASSPPGQGGEQYF.

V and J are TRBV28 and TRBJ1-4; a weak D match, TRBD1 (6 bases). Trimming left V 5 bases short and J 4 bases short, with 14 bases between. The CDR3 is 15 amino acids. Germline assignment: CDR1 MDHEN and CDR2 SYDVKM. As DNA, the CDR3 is TGTGCCAGCAGTCCTGGGACACCTAGTAATGAAAAACTGTTTTTT. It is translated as CASSPGTPSNEKLFF.

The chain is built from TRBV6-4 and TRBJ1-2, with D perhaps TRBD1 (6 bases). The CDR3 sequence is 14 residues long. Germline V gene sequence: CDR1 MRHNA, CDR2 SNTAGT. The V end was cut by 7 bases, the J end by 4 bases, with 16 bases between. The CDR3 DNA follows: TGTGCCAGCACTGAGGGGGGAGGAGGCTATGGCTACACCTTC. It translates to CASTEGGGGYGYTF.

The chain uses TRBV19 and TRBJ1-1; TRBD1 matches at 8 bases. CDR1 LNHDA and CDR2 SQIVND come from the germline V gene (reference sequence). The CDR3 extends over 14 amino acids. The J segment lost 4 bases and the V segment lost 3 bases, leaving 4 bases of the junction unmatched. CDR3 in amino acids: CASSINRGGTEAFF. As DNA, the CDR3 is TGTGCCAGTAGTATCAACAGGGGGGGCACTGAAGCTTTCTTT. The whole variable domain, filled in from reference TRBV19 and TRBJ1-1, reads DGGITQSPKYLFRKEGQNVTLSCEQNLNHDAMYWYRQDPGQGLRLIYYSQIVNDFQKGDIAEGYSVSREKKESFPLTVTSAQKNPTAFYLCASSINRGGTEAFFGQGTRLTVV.

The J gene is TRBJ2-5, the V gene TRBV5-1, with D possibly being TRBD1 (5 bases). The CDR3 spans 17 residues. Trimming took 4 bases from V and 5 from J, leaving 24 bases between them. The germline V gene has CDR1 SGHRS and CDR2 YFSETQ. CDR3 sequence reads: CASSPRVGSLISETQYF. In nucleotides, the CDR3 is TGCGCCAGCAGCCCCAGGGTCGGCAGCCTCATCTCGGAGACCCAGTACTTC.

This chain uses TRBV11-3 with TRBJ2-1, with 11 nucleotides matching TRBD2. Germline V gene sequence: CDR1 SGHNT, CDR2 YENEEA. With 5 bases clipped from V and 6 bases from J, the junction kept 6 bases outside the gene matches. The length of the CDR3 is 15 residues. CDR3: CASSPGTSGSNEQFF. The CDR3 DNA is TGTGCCAGCAGCCCGGGGACTAGCGGTTCCAATGAGCAGTTCTTC.

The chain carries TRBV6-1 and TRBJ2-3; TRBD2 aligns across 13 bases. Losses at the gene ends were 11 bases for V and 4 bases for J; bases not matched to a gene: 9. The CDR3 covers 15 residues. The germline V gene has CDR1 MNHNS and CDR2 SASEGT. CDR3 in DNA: TGTGCCTCCATTACGGGACTAGCGGGGCCAGATACGCAGTATTTT. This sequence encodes CASITGLAGPDTQYF.

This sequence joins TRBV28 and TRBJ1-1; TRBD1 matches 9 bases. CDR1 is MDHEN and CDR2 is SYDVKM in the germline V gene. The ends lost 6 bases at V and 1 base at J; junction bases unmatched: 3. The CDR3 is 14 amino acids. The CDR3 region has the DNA TGTGCCAGCAGGACAGGGGGACCGAACACTGAAGCTTTCTTT. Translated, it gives CASRTGGPNTEAFF.

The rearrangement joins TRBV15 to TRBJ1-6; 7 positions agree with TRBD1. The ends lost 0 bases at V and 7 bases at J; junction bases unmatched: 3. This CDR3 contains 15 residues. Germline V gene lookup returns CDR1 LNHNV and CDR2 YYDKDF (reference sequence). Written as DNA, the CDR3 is TGTGCCACCAGCAGAGATGGACAGGCAAATTCACCCCTCCACTTT. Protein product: CATSRDGQANSPLHF.

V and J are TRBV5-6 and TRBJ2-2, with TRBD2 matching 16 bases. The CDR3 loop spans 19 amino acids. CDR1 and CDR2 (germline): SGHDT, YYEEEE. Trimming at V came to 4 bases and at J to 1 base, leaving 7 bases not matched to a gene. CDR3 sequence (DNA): TGTGCCAGCAGCCCCGGGACTAGCGGGGGGGCCGGGAACACCGGGGAGCTGTTTTTT. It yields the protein CASSPGTSGGAGNTGELFF.

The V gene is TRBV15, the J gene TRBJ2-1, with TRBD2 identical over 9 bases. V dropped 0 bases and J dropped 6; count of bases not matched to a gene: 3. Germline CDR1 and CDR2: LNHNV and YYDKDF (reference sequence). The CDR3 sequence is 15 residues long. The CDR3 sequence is CATSRDLRGGNEQFF. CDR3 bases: TGTGCCACCAGCAGAGATTTGCGGGGGGGCAATGAGCAGTTCTTC.

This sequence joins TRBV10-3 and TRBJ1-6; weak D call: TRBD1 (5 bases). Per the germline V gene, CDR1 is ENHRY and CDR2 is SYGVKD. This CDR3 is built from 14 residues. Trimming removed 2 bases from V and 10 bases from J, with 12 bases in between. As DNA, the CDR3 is TGTGCCATCAGTGAGGGGGCAACTGGATCACCCCTCCACTTT. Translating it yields CAISEGATGSPLHF.

CDR3 sequence: CASSLDAIGELFF. CDR3 DNA: TGCGCCAGCAGCTTGGATGCTATCGGGGAGCTGTTTTTT. The J gene is TRBJ2-2, the V gene TRBV5-1; D is undetermined. Trimming left V 0 bases short and J 7 bases short, with 7 bases between. Per germline, CDR1 SGHRS and CDR2 YFSETQ. The CDR3 runs to 13 residues.

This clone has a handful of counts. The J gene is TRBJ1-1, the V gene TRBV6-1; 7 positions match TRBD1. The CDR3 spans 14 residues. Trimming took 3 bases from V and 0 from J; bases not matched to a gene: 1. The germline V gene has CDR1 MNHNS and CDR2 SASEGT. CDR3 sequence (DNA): TGTGCCAGCAGTGAGGGACAGATGAACACTGAAGCTTTCTTT. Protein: CASSEGQMNTEAFF.

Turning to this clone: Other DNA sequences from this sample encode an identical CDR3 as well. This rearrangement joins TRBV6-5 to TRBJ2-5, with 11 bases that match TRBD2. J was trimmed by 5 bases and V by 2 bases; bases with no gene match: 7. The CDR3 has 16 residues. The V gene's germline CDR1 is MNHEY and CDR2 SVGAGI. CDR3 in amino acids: CASSYGLAGGRETQYF. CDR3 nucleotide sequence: TGTGCCAGCAGTTACGGGCTAGCGGGGGGCCGGGAGACCCAGTACTTC.

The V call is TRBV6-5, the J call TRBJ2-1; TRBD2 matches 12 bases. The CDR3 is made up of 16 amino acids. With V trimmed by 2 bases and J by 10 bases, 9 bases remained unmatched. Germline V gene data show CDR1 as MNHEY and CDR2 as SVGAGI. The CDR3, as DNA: TGTGCCAGCAGTTACGTGTCTAGCGGGGGGGATCGGGAGCAGTTCTTC. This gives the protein CASSYVSSGGDREQFF.

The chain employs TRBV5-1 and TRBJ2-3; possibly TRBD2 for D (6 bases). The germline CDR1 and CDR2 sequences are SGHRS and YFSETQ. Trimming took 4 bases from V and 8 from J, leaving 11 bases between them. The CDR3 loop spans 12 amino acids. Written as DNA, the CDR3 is TGCGCCAGCAGCAAGGACGGGGGTACGCAGTATTTT. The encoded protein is CASSKDGGTQYF.

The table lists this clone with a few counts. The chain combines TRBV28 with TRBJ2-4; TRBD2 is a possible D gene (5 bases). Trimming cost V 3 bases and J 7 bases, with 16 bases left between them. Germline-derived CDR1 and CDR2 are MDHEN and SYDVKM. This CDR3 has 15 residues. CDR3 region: CASSFRTARGNIQYF. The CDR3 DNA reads TGTGCCAGCAGTTTCCGGACCGCGAGAGGGAACATTCAGTACTTC.

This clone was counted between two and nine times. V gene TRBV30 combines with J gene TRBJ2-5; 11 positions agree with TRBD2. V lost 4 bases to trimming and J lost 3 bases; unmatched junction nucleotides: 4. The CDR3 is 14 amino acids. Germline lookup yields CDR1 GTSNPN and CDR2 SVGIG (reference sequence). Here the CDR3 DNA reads TGTGCCTGGACTAGGGGACTAGCGGAAGAGACCCAGTACTTC. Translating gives CAWTRGLAEETQYF.

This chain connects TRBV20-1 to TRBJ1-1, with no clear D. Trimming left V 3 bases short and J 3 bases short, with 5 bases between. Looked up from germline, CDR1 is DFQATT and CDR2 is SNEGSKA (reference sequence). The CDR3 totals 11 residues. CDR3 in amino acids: CSARGDTEAFF. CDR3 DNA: TGCAGTGCTAGGGGAGACACTGAAGCTTTCTTT.

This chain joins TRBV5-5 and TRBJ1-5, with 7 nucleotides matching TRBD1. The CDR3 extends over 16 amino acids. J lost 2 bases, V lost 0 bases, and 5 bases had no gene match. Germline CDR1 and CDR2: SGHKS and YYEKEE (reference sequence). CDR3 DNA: TGTGCCAGCAGCTTGGAAGGGGGCGTTGGCAATCAGCCCCAGCATTTT. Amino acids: CASSLEGGVGNQPQHF.

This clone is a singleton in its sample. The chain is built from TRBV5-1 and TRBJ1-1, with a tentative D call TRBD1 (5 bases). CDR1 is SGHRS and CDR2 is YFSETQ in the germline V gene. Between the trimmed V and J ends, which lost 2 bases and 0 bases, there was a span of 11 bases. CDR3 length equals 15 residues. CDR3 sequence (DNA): TGCGCCAGCAGCTTAACCGGGGGGGTGAACACTGAAGCTTTCTTT. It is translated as CASSLTGGVNTEAFF.

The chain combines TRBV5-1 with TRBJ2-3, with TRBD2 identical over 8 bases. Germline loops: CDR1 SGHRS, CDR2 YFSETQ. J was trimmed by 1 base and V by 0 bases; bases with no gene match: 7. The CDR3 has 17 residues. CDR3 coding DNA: TGCGCCAGCAGCTTGGGATTAGGAGCGGGGGGCACAGATACGCAGTATTTT. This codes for CASSLGLGAGGTDTQYF.

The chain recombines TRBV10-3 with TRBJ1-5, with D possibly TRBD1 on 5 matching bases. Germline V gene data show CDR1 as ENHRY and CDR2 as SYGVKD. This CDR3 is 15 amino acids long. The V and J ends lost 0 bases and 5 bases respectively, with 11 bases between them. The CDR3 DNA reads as TGTGCCATCAGTGAGTCCGGTCCACAGGATCAGCCCCAGCATTTT. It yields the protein CAISESGPQDQPQHF.

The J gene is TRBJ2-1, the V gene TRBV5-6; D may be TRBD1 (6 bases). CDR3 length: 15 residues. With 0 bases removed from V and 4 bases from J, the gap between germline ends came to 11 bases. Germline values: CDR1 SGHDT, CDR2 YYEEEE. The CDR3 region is CASSLAGQPYNEQFF. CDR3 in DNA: TGTGCCAGCAGCTTGGCGGGACAACCGTACAATGAGCAGTTCTTC.

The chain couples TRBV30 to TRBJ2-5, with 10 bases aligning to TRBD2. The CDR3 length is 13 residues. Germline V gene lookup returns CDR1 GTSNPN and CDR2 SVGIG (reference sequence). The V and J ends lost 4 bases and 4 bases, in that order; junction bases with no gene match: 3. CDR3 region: CAWTLAGVETQYF. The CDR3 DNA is TGTGCCTGGACCCTAGCGGGGGTAGAGACCCAGTACTTC.

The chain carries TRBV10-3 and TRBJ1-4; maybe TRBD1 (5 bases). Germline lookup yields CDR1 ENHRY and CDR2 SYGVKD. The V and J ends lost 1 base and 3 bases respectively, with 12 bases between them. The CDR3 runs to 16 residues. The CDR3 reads CAISELGGRANEKLFF. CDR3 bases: TGTGCCATCAGTGAGTTGGGGGGGAGAGCTAATGAAAAACTGTTTTTT.